Included here is one T cell receptor beta chain sequence, with context. This clone was detected once. Which antigen it targets is not known. Base qualities were left out, and no much larger clone turns up one base away. TCRbeta CDR3 regions were amplified from genomic DNA using the immunoSEQ Assay, a bias-controlled multiplex PCR. The authors' analysis ran thus. Within the assay, amplification of reference gene primers was used to estimate how many nucleated cells each sample contained. To quantify the absolute abundance of each unique TCRbeta CDR3 rearrangement, sequence reads were collapsed and filtered. Productive Simpson clonality was computed per sample as the square root of Simpson's diversity index over productive rearrangements. Held by TCRdb, this immuneACCESS table contains in-frame sequences only and omits some clones. Under half of the omission traces to an unresolved V gene where checked; the cause of the rest is unknown. V, J and clone size were drawn from that table, and D and trimming were deduced from the DNA. The sample table holds some 250,000 clones, of which around 84% were seen once. The ten most abundant clones make up 4.2% of the sample.

Each collaborating institution followed its own protocols to collect whole blood in K2EDTA tubes. For TCRbeta analysis, collaborator samples were shipped as frozen whole blood, as isolated PBMCs, or as DNA extracted from either sample type. Between the V and J ends, shortened by 6 bases and 2 bases respectively, the junction contains 8 bases. Its CDR3 holds 12 amino acids, cysteine through phenylalanine. Only the CDR3 DNA stays, 36 bases, in frame from base 1. From the germline V gene, CDR1 is MDHEN and CDR2 is SYDVKM. The entry originates in a study of blood T cell repertoires in COVID-19 (TCRdb year 2020). Regarding the complete study: Collaborator samples came from the United States, Italy and Spain and covered acute and convalescent phases of COVID-19. Where HLA class I and class II types were available, the types were taken from metadata supplied by the sample provider, not from assay-based typing. Deeply sampled blood TCRbeta repertoires from subjects exposed to, actively infected with, or recovered from COVID-19 were included in the dataset. The repertoires were made available in a free public database intended to serve as a resource for research on the immune response to SARS-CoV-2. The prospective study material was composed of cDNA or gDNA derived from T cells, B-cell-depleted T cells, or PBMCs. The samples were drawn from two sources: the first 160 participants of the ongoing ImmuneRACE study, and 1,200 or so subjects contributed by 6 global collaborators. The sample metadata nearly always contained a de-identified subject ID, COVID-19 status, age in years and sex.

What the work shows at the level of the full study, not this receptor alone: The amount of clinical and demographic metadata varied by source and participant and was provided uncurated.

The sequencing sample was made of peripheral blood. This TCR derives from a man aged 55-75 years with acute or convalescent COVID-19. This chain is built from TRBV28 and TRBJ2-7; no confident D gene assignment can be made. The DNA is as follows: TGTGCCAGCAGCCCTGAGACCTACGAGCAGTACTTC. Its product reads: CASSPETYEQYF.